Here is one TCR beta chain with its context. This sample is drawn from a study of blood T cell repertoires in COVID-19. This CDR3 is 13 amino acids long. Trimming cost V 11 bases and J 7 bases; bases outside gene matches: 9. Germline-derived CDR1 and CDR2 are MNHEY and SVGAGI. Method: immunoSEQ multiplex PCR; TCRdb's copy keeps in-frame clones and lacks some. The sample consists of 190,000 or so clones, about 85% of them appearing once. The receptor was isolated from a woman in her thirties who had recovered from COVID-19. The sequenced sample was PBMCs or T cells enriched from blood (not recorded which). V and J are TRBV6-5 and TRBJ2-7; TRBD1 matches at 12 bases. This chain's CDR3 is CACMGQGAREQYF. The CDR3 coding sequence is TGTGCCTGCATGGGACAGGGGGCGAGAGAGCAGTACTTC.